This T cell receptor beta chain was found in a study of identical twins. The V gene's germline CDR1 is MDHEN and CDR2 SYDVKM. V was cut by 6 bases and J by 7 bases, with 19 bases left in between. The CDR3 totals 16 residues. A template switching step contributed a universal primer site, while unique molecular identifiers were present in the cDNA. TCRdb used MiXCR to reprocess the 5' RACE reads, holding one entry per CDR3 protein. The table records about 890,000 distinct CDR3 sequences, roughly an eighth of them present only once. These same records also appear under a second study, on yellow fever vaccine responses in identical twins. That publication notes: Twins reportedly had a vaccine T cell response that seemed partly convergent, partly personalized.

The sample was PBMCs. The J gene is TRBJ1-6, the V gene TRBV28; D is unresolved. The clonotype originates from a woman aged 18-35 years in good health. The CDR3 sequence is CASRKYGVQTNSPLHF. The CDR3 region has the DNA TGTGCCAGCAGAAAGTACGGGGTTCAGACCAATTCACCCCTCCACTTT.